This TCR beta chain was recorded in a study of T cells in Graves' hyperthyroidism and ophthalmopathy. Amplified regions were TCR beta CDR3 sequences from RNA transcripts. Using the HTBI primer set, a first-round RT-PCR was run on the TCR CDR3. TCRdb used MiXCR to reprocess the multiplex PCR reads, holding one entry per CDR3 protein. Among some 300,000 distinct CDR3 sequences listed, about an eighth were seen once. This sequence originates from a woman in her twenties or thirties with Graves' hyperthyroidism that later progressed to Graves' ophthalmopathy. Source material: blood.

The CDR3 DNA follows: TGTGCCAGTCGCGCGGGGGCTAGCGGAACAGATACGCAGTATTTT. Translating it yields CASRAGASGTDTQYF. The chain employs TRBV19 and TRBJ2-3; D perhaps matches TRBD2 (7 bases). Germline-derived CDR1 and CDR2 are LNHDA and SQIVND (reference sequence). CDR3 length: 15 residues. V was pared by 8 bases and J by 3 bases, with 18 bases between. Drawing the rest from reference TRBV19 and TRBJ2-3, the complete variable domain is DGGITQSPKYLFRKEGQNVTLSCEQNLNHDAMYWYRQDPGQGLRLIYYSQIVNDFQKGDIAEGYSVSREKKESFPLTVTSAQKNPTAFYLCASRAGASGTDTQYFGPGTRLTVL.